The entry that follows covers one T cell receptor (beta chain) sequence. Generated by immunoSEQ multiplex PCR, the TCRdb table keeps only in-frame clones and is missing some. This repertoire shows fewer than 70,000 clones, around 94% found once; its top ten account for 3%. The data originate from a study of T cell changes during pregnancy in multiple sclerosis. The sample consisted of CD8+ T cells from peripheral blood mononuclear cells, taken in the third trimester of pregnancy. The sequence came from a female donor in good health, enrolled as a control in a pregnancy study.

CDR3: CSARRGYEQYF. The CDR3 DNA sequence: TGCAGTGCTCGCAGGGGATACGAGCAGTACTTC. The gene calls are TRBV20-1 and TRBJ2-7, with D possibly matching TRBD1 (6 bases). Germline V gene sequence: CDR1 DFQATT, CDR2 SNEGSKA (reference sequence). With 5 bases removed from V and 4 bases from J, the gap between germline ends came to 9 bases. This CDR3 is built from 11 residues.